The clone carrying this TCR beta chain was counted a few times. No antigen is known for it. The CDR3 is 15 amino acids. V shed 3 bases and J shed 5 bases, with 16 bases lying between them. This entry belongs to a study of response to subunit inactivated influenza vaccine. Study-level findings and limits: The authors suggested that few new T cells are recruited per seasonal influenza vaccination.

TCRdb passed the RT-PCR reads through MiXCR, listing each CDR3 protein once. The table includes about 500,000 distinct CDR3 sequences, 16% detected once. This receptor was obtained from a man between 50 and 69 years old who received an inactivated influenza vaccine. This rearrangement joins TRBV12-3 or TRBV12-4 to TRBJ2-5; no definite D call. This sample comprised CD4+ T cells sorted from PBMCs, obtained less than 30 months after vaccination. The CDR3 DNA is TGTGCCAGCAGTTTTAGCCGGCGAAGAACGGAGACCCAGTACTTC. It encodes CASSFSRRRTETQYF.